This record covers a single T cell receptor (beta chain). The junction differs from germline at one of its ends, possibly a read error. The sample originates from a study of T cells in Graves' hyperthyroidism and ophthalmopathy. Across 18 months, stable Graves' hyperthyroidism was marked by no progression to ophthalmopathy. Amplified regions were TCR beta CDR3 sequences from RNA transcripts. The HTBI primer set was used in a first-round RT-PCR of the TCR CDR3. TCRdb analysed the multiplex PCR reads with MiXCR anew, one entry per CDR3 protein. The data show hundreds of thousands of distinct CDR3 sequences, 38% seen once. This TCR was recovered from a young man with Graves' hyperthyroidism. Sequenced sample: blood.

The CDR3: CASSYEKTRWTQYF. For the CDR3, the DNA is TGTGCCAGCAGTTACGAGAAGACTAGATGGACCCAGTACTTC. V usage is TRBV10-3 and J usage is TRBJ2-5; D possibly corresponds to TRBD2 (6 bases). This CDR3 comprises 14 residues. Germline V CDR1 and CDR2: ENHRY, SYGVKD.